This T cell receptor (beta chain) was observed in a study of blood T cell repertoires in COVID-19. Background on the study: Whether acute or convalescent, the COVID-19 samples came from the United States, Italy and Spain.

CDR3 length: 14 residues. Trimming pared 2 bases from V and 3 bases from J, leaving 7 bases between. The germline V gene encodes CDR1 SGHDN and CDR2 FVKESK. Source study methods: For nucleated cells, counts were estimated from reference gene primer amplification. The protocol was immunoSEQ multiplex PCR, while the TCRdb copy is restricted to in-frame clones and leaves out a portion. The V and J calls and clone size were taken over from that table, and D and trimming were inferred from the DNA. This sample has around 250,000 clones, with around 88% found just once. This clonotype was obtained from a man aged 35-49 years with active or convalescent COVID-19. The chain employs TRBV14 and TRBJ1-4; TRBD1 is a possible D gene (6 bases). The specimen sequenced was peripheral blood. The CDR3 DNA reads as TGTGCCAGCAGCCAAAGACAGGCTAATGAAAAACTGTTTTTT. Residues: CASSQRQANEKLFF.